These T cell receptor beta chains were read from a single sample in a study of breast tumors, draining lymph nodes, adjacent tissues. From the multiplex PCR reads, TCRdb called clonotypes with MiXCR, one entry per CDR3 protein. The sample shows about 180,000 distinct CDR3 sequences, approximately 30% of them seen only once. The material sequenced was axillary lymph node tissue. These receptors came from a female donor with breast cancer. Some clones in this sample may be carry-over from other donors' samples. The CDR3 runs from the conserved cysteine through the conserved F or W. The D gene is left open where the match is weak. Some rows mark clone size as missing; the rest say once, few, many or name a class of expanded clone.

TRBJ1-2 TRBV28 NA NA CASSSGGGYYGYTF TGTGCCAGCAGTTCGGGGGGCGGCTACTATGGCTACACCTTC
TRBJ2-2 TRBV18 NA NA CASSPMIDGGETGELFF TGTGCCAGCTCACCAATGATCGACGGGGGAGAAACCGGGGAGCTGTTTTTT
TRBJ2-3 TRBV7-8 NA NA CASSLGNSGIGVDTQYF TGTGCCAGCAGCTTAGGGAATAGCGGCATTGGGGTAGATACGCAGTATTTT
TRBJ2-2 TRBV12-2 NA NA CASRPRLAVSGELFF TGTGCAAGTCGCCCCCGACTAGCGGTGAGCGGGGAGCTGTTTTTT
TRBJ2-3 TRBV11-2 TRBD2 NA CASSSVAGGVDTQYF TGTGCCAGCAGCTCCGTAGCGGGAGGCGTAGATACGCAGTATTTT
TRBJ2-1 TRBV18 NA few CASSPPTFWNEQFF TGTGCCAGCTCACCACCTACGTTTTGGAATGAGCAGTTCTTC
TRBJ2-1 TRBV7-9 NA many CASSLGVDSYNEQFF TGTGCCAGCAGCTTAGGGGTGGACTCCTACAATGAGCAGTTCTTC
TRBJ2-7 TRBV9 NA many CASSVTNSNEQYF TGTGCCAGCAGCGTAACAAACTCCAACGAGCAGTACTTC
TRBJ2-5 TRBV10-3 TRBD1 NA CAINDRGSLRAATETQYF TGTGCCATCAACGACAGGGGGTCCCTACGAGCAGCCACAGAGACCCAGTACTTC
TRBJ1-1 TRBV24-1 NA NA CATSDPGEGAFF TGTGCCACCAGTGACCCAGGCGAGGGGGCTTTCTTT
TRBJ1-4 TRBV10-3 NA NA CAISKSVATNEKLFF TGTGCCATCAGTAAGTCGGTTGCAACTAATGAAAAACTGTTTTTC
TRBJ2-5 TRBV7-6 TRBD1 NA CASSLDDRGGRETQYF TGTGCCAGCAGCTTAGACGACAGGGGGGGGCGAGAGACCCAGTACTTC
TRBJ1-2 TRBV6-5 NA many CATGPRASYGYTF TGTGCCACCGGACCTAGGGCCTCCTATGGCTACACCTTC
TRBJ2-2 TRBV12-3/TRBV12-4 NA many CASKHTPREDTGELFF TGTGCCAGCAAACACACCCCCAGGGAGGACACCGGGGAGCTGTTTTTT
TRBJ2-1 TRBV7-7 NA NA CASTSTLYNEQFF TGTGCTAGCACCTCTACTCTGTACAATGAGCAGTTCTTC
TRBJ2-3 TRBV29-1 NA NA CSVSADSPHTDTQYF TGCAGCGTTTCCGCGGACAGCCCCCACACAGATACGCAGTATTTT
TRBJ2-1 TRBV15 TRBD1 many CATSRHRDRDHEQFF TGTGCCACCAGCAGACACCGGGACAGGGATCACGAGCAGTTCTTC
TRBJ1-2 TRBV5-6 NA NA CASSGRTVWAYGYTF TGTGCCAGCAGCGGGAGGACAGTTTGGGCCTATGGCTACACCTTC
TRBJ1-5 TRBV15 NA many CATGYNQPQHF TGTGCCACCGGTTACAATCAGCCCCAGCATTTT
TRBJ1-6 TRBV19 TRBD1 many CASRLQGFGAASPLHF TGTGCCAGTAGATTACAGGGGTTTGGAGCTGCTTCACCCCTCCACTTT
TRBJ1-1 TRBV20-1 NA NA CSAFRNTEAFF TGCAGTGCCTTCCGGAACACTGAAGCTTTCTTT
TRBJ1-2 TRBV7-9 NA many CASSLGGTRYGYTF TGTGCCAGCAGCTTAGGAGGGACACGGTATGGCTACACCTTC
TRBJ2-5 TRBV2 NA many CASSEATTWETQYF TGTGCCAGCAGTGAAGCAACTACATGGGAGACCCAGTACTTC
TRBJ2-7 TRBV20-1 NA many CSAQTGYEQYF TGCAGTGCCCAGACGGGCTACGAGCAGTACTTC
TRBJ1-1 TRBV13 NA NA CASSATENTEAFF TGTGCCAGCAGCGCTACAGAGAACACTGAAGCTTTCTTT
TRBJ1-2 TRBV29-1 TRBD1 NA CSHRTGGTQGYTF TGCAGCCATAGGACAGGGGGGACCCAGGGCTACACCTTC
TRBJ2-1 TRBV9 TRBD2 many CASSVGTSRYNEQFF TGTGCCAGCAGCGTAGGGACTAGCAGATACAATGAGCAGTTCTTC
TRBJ1-1 TRBV19 TRBD1 NA CASRGTGRDTEAFF TGTGCCAGTAGGGGGACAGGGCGGGACACTGAAGCTTTCTTT
TRBJ1-5 TRBV6-5 TRBD1 NA CASSLGTGVGQPQHF TGTGCCAGCAGTTTGGGGACAGGGGTGGGACAGCCCCAGCATTTT
TRBJ2-4 TRBV6-2/TRBV6-3 NA NA CASRDPGNLDIQYF TGTGCCAGCAGAGACCCAGGGAATCTGGACATTCAGTACTTC
TRBJ2-5 TRBV4-1 TRBD2 many CASSQKGLAGGLQETQYF TGCGCCAGCAGCCAAAAGGGACTAGCGGGGGGCCTCCAAGAGACCCAGTACTTC
TRBJ2-6 TRBV7-9 NA many CASSIPGANVLTF TGTGCCAGCAGCATACCTGGGGCCAACGTCCTGACTTTC
TRBJ2-7 TRBV6-6 NA many CASGGLKDEQYF TGTGCCAGCGGGGGGCTTAAGGACGAGCAGTACTTC
TRBJ2-3 TRBV6-1 TRBD1 many CASIQGITDTQYF TGTGCCAGCATACAGGGGATCACAGATACGCAGTATTTT
TRBJ2-5 TRBV5-1 TRBD2 few CASSSAGTSGGAETQYF TGCGCCAGCAGCTCGGCCGGGACTAGCGGGGGGGCGGAGACCCAGTACTTC
TRBJ2-2 TRBV6-6 TRBD1 many CASSYQDRVRVTGELFF TGTGCCAGCAGTTACCAAGACAGGGTTCGGGTCACCGGGGAGCTGTTTTTT
TRBJ1-1 TRBV7-3 NA NA CASNPTGQPNTEAFF TGTGCCAGCAACCCTACGGGACAACCGAACACTGAAGCTTTCTTT
TRBJ2-7 TRBV30 TRBD2 many CAWSHTNSGNPYEQYF TGTGCCTGGAGTCATACGAATAGCGGGAACCCCTACGAGCAGTACTTC
TRBJ2-5 TRBV7-2 TRBD2 once CASSPLRTSGRTGQAQYF TGTGCCAGCAGCCCCTTAAGGACTAGCGGGAGGACGGGTCAGGCCCAGTACTTC
TRBJ2-5 TRBV9 NA many CASSPSPAVAETQYF TGTGCCAGCAGCCCGAGTCCCGCCGTGGCAGAGACCCAGTACTTC
TRBJ2-5 TRBV14 NA many CASSQDGRPQETQYF TGTGCCAGCAGCCAAGATGGCAGACCTCAAGAGACCCAGTACTTC
TRBJ2-6 TRBV5-6 NA NA CASSLRRHTGANVLTF TGTGCCAGCAGCTTGCGACGGCACACCGGGGCCAACGTCCTGACTTTC
TRBJ2-7 TRBV10-3 TRBD1 many CAISETGTGAYEQYF TGTGCCATCAGTGAGACCGGGACAGGGGCGTACGAGCAGTACTTC
TRBJ2-5 TRBV6-6 NA many CASSHSKVGVGQYF TGTGCCAGCAGTCACTCGAAAGTCGGCGTGGGCCAGTACTTC
TRBJ2-1 TRBV11-2 NA many CASTGRRRTSSEQFF TGTGCCAGCACCGGGCGTAGGAGAACGTCATCCGAGCAGTTCTTC
TRBJ2-5 TRBV3-2 NA NA CASSQDVRDRKQETQYF TGTGCCAGCAGCCAGGATGTCCGGGACAGAAAACAAGAGACCCAGTACTTC
TRBJ2-2 TRBV18 NA few CASSPIVNTGELFF TGTGCCAGCTCACCAATTGTAAACACCGGGGAGCTGTTTTTT
TRBJ1-2 TRBV19 NA few CASSFQTSATGDYGYTF TGTGCCAGTAGTTTCCAAACCTCAGCGACCGGCGACTATGGCTACACCTTC
TRBJ2-6 TRBV12-3/TRBV12-4 NA many CASSFFSGANVLTF TGTGCCAGCAGTTTCTTCTCTGGGGCCAACGTCCTGACTTTC
TRBJ2-3 TRBV28 TRBD1 NA CASSFWDRGLDTQYF TGTGCCAGCAGTTTCTGGGACAGGGGATTGGATACGCAGTATTTT
TRBJ1-1 TRBV19 NA NA CASSRVGTETFF TGTGCCAGTAGTAGGGTGGGCACTGAAACTTTCTTT
TRBJ2-5 TRBV7-8 TRBD2 many CASKELAGGMETQYF TGTGCCAGCAAAGAGCTAGCGGGGGGTATGGAGACCCAGTACTTC
TRBJ1-5 TRBV30 NA NA CAWSVVGVQEPQHF TGTGCCTGGAGTGTAGTGGGGGTGCAAGAGCCCCAGCATTTT
TRBJ2-3 TRBV5-6 NA few CASSFATATQYF TGTGCCAGCAGCTTCGCAACAGCTACGCAGTATTTT
TRBJ1-6 TRBV2 TRBD1 once CASRERTGVSSPLHF TGTGCCAGCAGGGAAAGGACAGGGGTATCTTCACCCCTCCACTTT